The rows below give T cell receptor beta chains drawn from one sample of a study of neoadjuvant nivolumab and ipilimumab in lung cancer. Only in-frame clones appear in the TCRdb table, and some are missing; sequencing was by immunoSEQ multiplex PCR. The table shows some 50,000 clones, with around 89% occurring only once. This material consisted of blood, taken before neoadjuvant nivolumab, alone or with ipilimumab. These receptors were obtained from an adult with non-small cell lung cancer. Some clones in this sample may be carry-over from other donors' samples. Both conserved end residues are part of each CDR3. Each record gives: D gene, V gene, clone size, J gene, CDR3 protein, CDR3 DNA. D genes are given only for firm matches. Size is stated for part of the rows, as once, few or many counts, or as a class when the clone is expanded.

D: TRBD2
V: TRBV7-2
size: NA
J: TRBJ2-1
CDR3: CASTLRRSGRKVYNEQFF
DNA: TGTGCCAGCACCCTAAGGAGGAGCGGGAGAAAAGTGTACAATGAGCAGTTCTTC

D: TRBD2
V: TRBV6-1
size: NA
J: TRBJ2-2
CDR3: CASSALTSVVTGELFF
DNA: TGTGCCAGCAGTGCCCTGACTAGCGTGGTCACCGGGGAGCTGTTTTTT

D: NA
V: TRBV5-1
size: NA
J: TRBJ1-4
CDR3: CASSLTRGWGEKLFF
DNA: TGCGCCAGCAGCTTGACGAGGGGATGGGGTGAAAAACTGTTTTTT

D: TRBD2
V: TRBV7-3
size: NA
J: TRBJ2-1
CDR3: CASSLGGDYYNEQFF
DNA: TGTGCCAGCAGCTTGGGTGGGGACTATTACAATGAGCAGTTCTTC

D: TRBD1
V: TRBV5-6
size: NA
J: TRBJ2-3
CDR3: CASSLLGQQLTDTQYF
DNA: TGTGCCAGCAGCTTACTGGGACAGCAACTCACAGATACGCAGTATTTT

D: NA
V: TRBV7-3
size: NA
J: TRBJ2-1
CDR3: CASSPTPSNEQFF
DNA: TGTGCCAGCAGTCCCACCCCCTCTAATGAGCAGTTCTTC

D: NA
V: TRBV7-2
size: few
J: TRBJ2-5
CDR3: CASSLMAGTETQYF
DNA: TGTGCCAGCAGCTTAATGGCGGGAACAGAGACCCAGTACTTC

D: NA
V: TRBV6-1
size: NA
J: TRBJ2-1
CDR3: CASSESMPPFFYNEQFF
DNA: TGTGCCAGCAGTGAATCTATGCCTCCATTTTTCTACAATGAGCAGTTCTTC

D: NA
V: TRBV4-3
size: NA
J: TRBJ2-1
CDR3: CASSQARTTYNEQFF
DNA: TGCGCCAGCAGCCAAGCGAGGACAACCTACAATGAGCAGTTCTTC

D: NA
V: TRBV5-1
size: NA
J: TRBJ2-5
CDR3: CASSLEGRKETQYF
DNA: TGCGCCAGCAGCTTGGAAGGGAGGAAGGAGACCCAGTACTTC

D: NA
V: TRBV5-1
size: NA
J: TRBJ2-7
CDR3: CASSSEGYEQYF
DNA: TGCGCCAGCAGCTCCGAGGGCTACGAGCAGTACTTC

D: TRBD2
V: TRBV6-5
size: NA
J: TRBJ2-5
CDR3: CASSLTSGTKETQYF
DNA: TGTGCCAGCAGCTTGACTAGCGGAACCAAAGAGACCCAGTACTTC

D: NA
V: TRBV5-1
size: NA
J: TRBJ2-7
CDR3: CASSLGDGFGEQYF
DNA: TGCGCCAGCAGCTTGGGGGACGGGTTCGGCGAGCAGTACTTC

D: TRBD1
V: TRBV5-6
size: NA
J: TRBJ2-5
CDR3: CASNRDRETQYF
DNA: TGTGCCAGCAACCGGGACAGGGAGACCCAGTACTTC

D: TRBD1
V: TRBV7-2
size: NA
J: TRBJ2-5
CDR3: CASSNTGGETQYF
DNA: TGTGCCAGCAGCAATACAGGGGGCGAGACCCAGTACTTC

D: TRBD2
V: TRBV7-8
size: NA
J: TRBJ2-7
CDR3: CASSLGASGYEQYF
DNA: TGTGCCAGCAGCTTAGGGGCTAGCGGTTACGAGCAGTACTTC

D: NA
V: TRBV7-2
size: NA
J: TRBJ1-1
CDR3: CASSFGVMNTEAFF
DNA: TGTGCCAGCAGCTTCGGGGTCATGAACACTGAAGCTTTCTTT

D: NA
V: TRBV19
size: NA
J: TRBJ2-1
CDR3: CASKPGEVYNEQFF
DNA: TGTGCCAGTAAGCCAGGGGAGGTCTACAATGAGCAGTTCTTC

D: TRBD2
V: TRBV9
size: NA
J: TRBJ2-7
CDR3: CASSPGTSVSYEQYF
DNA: TGTGCCAGCAGCCCCGGGACTAGCGTCTCCTACGAGCAGTACTTC

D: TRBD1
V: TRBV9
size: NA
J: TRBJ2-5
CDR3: CASSVDRDRETQYF
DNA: TGTGCCAGCAGCGTAGATCGGGACAGGGAGACCCAGTACTTC

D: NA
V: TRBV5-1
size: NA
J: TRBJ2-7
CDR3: CASSLDRATYYEQYF
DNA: TGCGCCAGCAGCTTGGACAGGGCTACGTACTACGAGCAGTACTTC

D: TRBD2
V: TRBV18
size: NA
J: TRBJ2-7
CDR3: CASSPRRERYEQYF
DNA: TGTGCCAGCTCACCACGGCGGGAGCGGTACGAGCAGTACTTC

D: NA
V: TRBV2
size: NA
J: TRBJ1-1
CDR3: CASSESGGRNTEAFF
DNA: TGTGCCAGCAGTGAGTCGGGGGGGCGGAACACTGAAGCTTTCTTT

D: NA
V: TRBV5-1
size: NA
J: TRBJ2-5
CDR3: CASKVEGETQYF
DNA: TGCGCCAGCAAAGTGGAGGGAGAGACCCAGTACTTC

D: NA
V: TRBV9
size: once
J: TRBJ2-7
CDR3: CASSVGTGAVEQYF
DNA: TGTGCCAGCAGCGTAGGAACCGGGGCGGTGGAGCAGTACTTC

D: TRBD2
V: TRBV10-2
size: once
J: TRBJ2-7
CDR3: CASSEPSGRREQYF
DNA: TGCGCCAGCAGTGAGCCTAGCGGGAGACGCGAGCAGTACTTC

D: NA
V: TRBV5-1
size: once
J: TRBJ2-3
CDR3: CASSFQDTDTQYF
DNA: TGCGCCAGCAGCTTTCAGGACACAGATACGCAGTATTTT

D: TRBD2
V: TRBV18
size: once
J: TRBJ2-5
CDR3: CASSPVAGGQGTQYF
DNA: TGTGCCAGCTCACCAGTCGCGGGAGGGCAAGGGACCCAGTACTTC

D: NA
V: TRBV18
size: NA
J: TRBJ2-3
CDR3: CASTWLAASTDTQYF
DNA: TGTGCCAGCACATGGTTGGCGGCTAGCACAGATACGCAGTATTTT

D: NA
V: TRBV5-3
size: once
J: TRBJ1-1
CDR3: CARSRIRTSANTEAFF
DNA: TGTGCCAGAAGCAGAATCCGGACATCGGCAAACACTGAAGCTTTCTTT

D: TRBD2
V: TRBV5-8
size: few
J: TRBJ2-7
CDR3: CASSLGVGGRAVGDF
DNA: TGTGCCAGCAGCTTGGGTGTAGGCGGGAGGGCCGTTGGTGACTTC

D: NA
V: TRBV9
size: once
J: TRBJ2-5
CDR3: CASSERGGWETQYF
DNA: TGTGCCAGCAGCGAGAGGGGGGGTTGGGAGACCCAGTACTTC

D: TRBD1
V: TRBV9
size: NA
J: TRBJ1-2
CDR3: CASSVATGGSYGYTF
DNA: TGTGCCAGCAGCGTAGCAACAGGGGGCAGCTATGGCTACACCTTC

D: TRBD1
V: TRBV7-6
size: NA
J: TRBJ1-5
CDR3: CASSPTGSSNQPQHF
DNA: TGTGCCAGCAGCCCGACAGGGTCTAGCAATCAGCCCCAGCATTTT

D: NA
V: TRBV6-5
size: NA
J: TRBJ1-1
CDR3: CASSYSPANTEAFF
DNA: TGTGCCAGCAGTTACAGCCCGGCGAACACTGAAGCTTTCTTT

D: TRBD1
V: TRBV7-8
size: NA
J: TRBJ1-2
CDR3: CASSPPGQGRYGYTF
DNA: TGTGCCAGCAGCCCCCCGGGACAGGGACGTTATGGCTACACCTTC

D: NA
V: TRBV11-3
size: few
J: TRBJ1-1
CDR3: CASSRDSRGAAFF
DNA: TGTGCCAGCAGCCGGGACTCCCGAGGGGCAGCTTTCTTT

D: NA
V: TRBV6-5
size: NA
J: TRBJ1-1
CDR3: CASSASRTVRAFF
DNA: TGTGCCAGCAGCGCATCTCGGACAGTCCGAGCTTTCTTT

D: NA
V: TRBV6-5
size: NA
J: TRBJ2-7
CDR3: CASISTSYEQYF
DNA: TGTGCCAGCATCTCAACGTCCTACGAGCAGTACTTC

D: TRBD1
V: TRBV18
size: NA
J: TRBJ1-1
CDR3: CASSAGTGGEAFF
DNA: TGTGCCAGCTCAGCCGGGACAGGGGGTGAGGCTTTCTTT

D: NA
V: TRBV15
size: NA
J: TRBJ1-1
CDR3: CATSPETTGRTEAFF
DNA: TGTGCCACCAGCCCAGAAACGACAGGCCGCACTGAAGCTTTCTTT

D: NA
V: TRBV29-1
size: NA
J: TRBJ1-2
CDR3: CSAGGTDGYTF
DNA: TGCAGCGCTGGCGGGACGGATGGCTACACCTTC

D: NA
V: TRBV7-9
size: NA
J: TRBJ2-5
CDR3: CASSFDIFLGGETQYF
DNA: TGTGCCAGCAGCTTCGACATCTTCCTGGGTGGAGAGACCCAGTACTTC

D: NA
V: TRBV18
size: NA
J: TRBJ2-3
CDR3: CASSPLDSTDTQYF
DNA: TGTGCCAGCTCACCATTAGACAGCACAGATACGCAGTATTTT

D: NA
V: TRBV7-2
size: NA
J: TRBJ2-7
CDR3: CASSLEWAGISYEQYF
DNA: TGTGCCAGCAGCTTAGAATGGGCAGGGATCTCCTACGAGCAGTACTTC

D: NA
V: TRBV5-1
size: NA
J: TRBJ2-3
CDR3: CASRQGTSTDTQYF
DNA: TGCGCCAGCAGACAAGGGACTAGCACAGATACGCAGTATTTT

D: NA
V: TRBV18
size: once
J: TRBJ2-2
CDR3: CASSELETGELFF
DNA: TGTGCCAGCTCAGAACTAGAAACCGGGGAGCTGTTTTTT

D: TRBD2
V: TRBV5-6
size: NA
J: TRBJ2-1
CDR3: CASSRLAQYNEQFF
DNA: TGTGCCAGCAGCCGACTAGCGCAGTACAATGAGCAGTTCTTC